This is a list of T cell receptor beta chains from one sample in a study of T-cell memory formation after mild COVID-19. TCRdb used MiXCR to reprocess the 5' RACE reads, holding one entry per CDR3 protein. Here the sample spans approximately 580,000 distinct CDR3 sequences, roughly 21% being singletons. The sample comprised PBMCs or a T cell subset sorted from them (not recorded which). These receptors all come from an adult woman who had mild COVID-19 (a few samples of this study predate the infection). Cell type and time point are not known. Both conserved end residues are part of each CDR3. D genes are given only for firm matches. A clone size is listed for some rows: how often the clone was seen (once, few, many), or a class if it is expanded.

CASSLQGLSSDTQYF | TGTGCCAGCAGCCTACAGGGGTTATCATCAGATACGCAGTATTTT | TRBV6-2/TRBV6-3 | - | 15 | TRBD1 | TRBJ2-3
CASSLPWDRGHYEQYF | TGTGCCAGCAGCTTACCCTGGGACAGGGGACACTACGAGCAGTACTTC | TRBV7-9 | - | 16 | TRBD1 | TRBJ2-7
CASSLAQELLHF | TGTGCCAGCAGTTTAGCGCAGGAGCTTCTTCATTTT | TRBV12-3/TRBV12-4 | - | 12 | - | TRBJ1-5
CASSTRVLAKNIQYF | TGTGCCAGCAGCACCAGGGTCTTAGCCAAAAACATTCAGTACTTC | TRBV21-1 | few | 15 | - | TRBJ2-4
CASSVNPTALGEKLFF | TGCGCCAGCAGCGTGAATCCGACGGCGTTGGGGGAAAAACTGTTTTTT | TRBV5-1 | few | 16 | - | TRBJ1-4
CASSPSGRGTGELFF | TGTGCCAGCAGCCCTAGCGGGAGGGGGACCGGGGAGCTGTTTTTT | TRBV12-3/TRBV12-4 | few | 15 | TRBD2 | TRBJ2-2
CSVAEVSDPTFRETQYF | TGCAGCGTTGCCGAGGTGAGCGACCCGACCTTCAGAGAGACCCAGTACTTC | TRBV29-1 | - | 17 | - | TRBJ2-5
CATSKGTGGSPPLHF | TGTGCCACCAGTAAGGGGACAGGGGGATCGCCACCCCTCCACTTT | TRBV15 | few | 15 | TRBD1 | TRBJ1-6
CASGLAGESYEQYF | TGTGCCAGTGGGCTAGCGGGAGAATCCTACGAGCAGTACTTC | TRBV6-2/TRBV6-3 | few | 14 | TRBD2 | TRBJ2-7
CSATTTSGGLYEQYF | TGCAGTGCTACTACGACTAGCGGGGGGCTCTACGAGCAGTACTTC | TRBV20-1 | - | 15 | TRBD2 | TRBJ2-7
CSVERRSSTGSYEQYF | TGCAGCGTTGAAAGGCGAAGTTCCACCGGCTCCTACGAGCAGTACTTC | TRBV29-1 | many | 16 | - | TRBJ2-7
CSARIQREHYEQYF | TGCAGTGCTAGAATCCAGCGGGAGCACTACGAGCAGTACTTC | TRBV20-1 | - | 14 | TRBD2 | TRBJ2-7
CASSFPTNGEEQYF | TGTGCCAGCAGTTTTCCCACGAACGGTGAAGAGCAGTACTTC | TRBV12-3/TRBV12-4 | - | 14 | - | TRBJ2-7
CAWSVGAYEQYF | TGTGCCTGGAGTGTCGGAGCTTACGAGCAGTACTTC | TRBV30 | few | 12 | - | TRBJ2-7
CSGKVAGVVETQYF | TGCAGCGGGAAGGTAGCGGGAGTTGTGGAGACCCAGTACTTC | TRBV29-1 | - | 14 | TRBD2 | TRBJ2-5
CASSQLAETDTQYF | TGTGCCAGCAGTCAACTAGCGGAAACAGATACGCAGTATTTT | TRBV7-3 | - | 14 | TRBD2 | TRBJ2-3
CSAGDSIHSNQPQHF | TGCAGCGCGGGGGACAGCATACATAGCAATCAGCCCCAGCATTTT | TRBV29-1 | many | 15 | TRBD1 | TRBJ1-5
CASSQSPSDTQYF | TGCGCCAGCAGCCAAAGCCCATCAGATACGCAGTATTTT | TRBV4-1 | - | 13 | - | TRBJ2-3
CASSLRQGSHEQYF | TGTGCCAGCAGTTTGAGACAGGGTTCTCACGAGCAGTACTTC | TRBV27 | many | 14 | TRBD1 | TRBJ2-7
CANRPPANTEAFF | TGTGCCAACAGACCTCCAGCTAACACTGAAGCTTTCTTT | TRBV6-1 | - | 13 | - | TRBJ1-1
CATSDLVGGYTF | TGTGCCACCAGTGATCTGGTGGGTGGCTACACCTTC | TRBV24-1 | - | 12 | - | TRBJ1-2
CASSLGDYRDGYTF | TGTGCCAGCAGCTTAGGGGACTACAGGGATGGCTACACCTTC | TRBV7-2 | - | 14 | - | TRBJ1-2
CASSYDLQRTGELFF | TGTGCCAGCAGTTACGATCTCCAGAGAACCGGGGAGCTGTTTTTT | TRBV6-5 | few | 15 | - | TRBJ2-2
CASSLGFAGQGTYEQYF | TGCGCCAGCAGCCTCGGATTTGCGGGACAGGGGACCTACGAGCAGTACTTC | TRBV4-3 | few | 17 | TRBD1 | TRBJ2-7
CASVKDRGGYGYTF | TGTGCCAGCGTCAAGGACAGGGGAGGCTATGGCTACACCTTC | TRBV19 | many | 14 | TRBD1 | TRBJ1-2
CASDRVPYEQYF | TGTGCCTCCGACAGGGTCCCCTACGAGCAGTACTTC | TRBV30 | once | 12 | TRBD1 | TRBJ2-7
CASSPEGSSYEQYF | TGTGCCAGCAGTCCAGAGGGGTCTTCCTACGAGCAGTACTTC | TRBV12-3/TRBV12-4 | many | 14 | - | TRBJ2-7
CASSSPLFVGGPTQYF | TGTGCCAGCAGCTCCCCCCTCTTTGTGGGAGGGCCGACGCAGTACTTC | TRBV11-3 | few | 16 | TRBD2 | TRBJ2-7
CASSWKGANTDTQYF | TGCGCCAGCAGCTGGAAGGGGGCCAACACAGATACGCAGTATTTT | TRBV5-1 | few | 15 | TRBD1 | TRBJ2-3